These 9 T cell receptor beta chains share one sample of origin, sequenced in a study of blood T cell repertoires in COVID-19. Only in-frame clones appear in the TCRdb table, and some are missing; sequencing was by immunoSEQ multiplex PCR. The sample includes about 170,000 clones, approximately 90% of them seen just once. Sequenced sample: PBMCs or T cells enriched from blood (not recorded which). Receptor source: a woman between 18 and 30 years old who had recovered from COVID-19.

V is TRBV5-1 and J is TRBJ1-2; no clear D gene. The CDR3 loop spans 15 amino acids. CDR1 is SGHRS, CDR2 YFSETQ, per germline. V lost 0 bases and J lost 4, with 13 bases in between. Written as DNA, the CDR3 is TGCGCCAGCAGCTTGGCAGGCAGAGATATCTATGGCTACACCTTC. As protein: CASSLAGRDIYGYTF. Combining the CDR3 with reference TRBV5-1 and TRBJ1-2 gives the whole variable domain KAGVTQTPRYLIKTRGQQVTLSCSPISGHRSVSWYQQTPGQGLQFLFEYFSETQRNKGNFPGRFSGRQFSNSRSEMNVSTLELGDSALYLCASSLAGRDIYGYTFGSGTRLTVV.

CDR3 bases: TGCGCCAGCAGCGGACTAGCGGGGCTTGCCAATGAGCAGTTCTTC. It codes for CASSGLAGLANEQFF. The chain couples TRBV5-1 to TRBJ2-1, with TRBD2 identical over 12 bases. Germline CDR1 SGHRS, CDR2 YFSETQ. The CDR3 totals 15 residues. V shed 4 bases, J shed 6 bases, and the junction held 5 bases outside the gene matches. Full variable domain (rest looked up from reference TRBV5-1 and TRBJ2-1): KAGVTQTPRYLIKTRGQQVTLSCSPISGHRSVSWYQQTPGQGLQFLFEYFSETQRNKGNFPGRFSGRQFSNSRSEMNVSTLELGDSALYLCASSGLAGLANEQFFGPGTRLTVL.

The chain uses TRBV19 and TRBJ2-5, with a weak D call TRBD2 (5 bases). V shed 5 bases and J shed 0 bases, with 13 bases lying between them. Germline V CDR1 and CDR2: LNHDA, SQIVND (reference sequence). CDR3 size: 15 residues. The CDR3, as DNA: TGTGCCAGTAGTTCTGGTAGCGCCGACCAAGAGACCCAGTACTTC. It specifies CASSSGSADQETQYF.

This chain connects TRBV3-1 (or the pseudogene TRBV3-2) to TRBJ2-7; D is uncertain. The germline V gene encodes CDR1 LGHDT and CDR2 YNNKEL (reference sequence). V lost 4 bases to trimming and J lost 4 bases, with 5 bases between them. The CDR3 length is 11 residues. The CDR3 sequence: CASSRQYEQYF. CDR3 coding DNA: TGTGCCAGCAGCCGACAATACGAGCAGTACTTC.

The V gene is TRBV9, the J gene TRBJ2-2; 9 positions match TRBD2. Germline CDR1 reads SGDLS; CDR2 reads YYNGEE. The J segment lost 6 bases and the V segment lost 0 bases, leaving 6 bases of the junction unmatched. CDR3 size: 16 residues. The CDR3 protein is CASSVGRREGSGELFF. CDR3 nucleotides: TGTGCCAGCAGCGTAGGGAGGCGGGAGGGTTCCGGGGAGCTGTTTTTT.

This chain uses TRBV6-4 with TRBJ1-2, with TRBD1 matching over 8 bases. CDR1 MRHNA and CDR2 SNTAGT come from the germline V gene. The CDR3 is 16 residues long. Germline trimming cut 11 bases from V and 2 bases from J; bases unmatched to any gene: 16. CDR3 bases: TGTGCCGGACTTAGGGGCGGACAGGGCGGGAACTATGGCTACACCTTC. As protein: CAGLRGGQGGNYGYTF.

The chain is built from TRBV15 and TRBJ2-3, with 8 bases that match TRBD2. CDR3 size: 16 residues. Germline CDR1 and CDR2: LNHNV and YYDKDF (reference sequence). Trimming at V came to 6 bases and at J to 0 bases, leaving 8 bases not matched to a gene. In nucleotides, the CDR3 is TGTGCCACCAGACGAACCTTAGCGGGAAGCACAGATACGCAGTATTTT. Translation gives CATRRTLAGSTDTQYF.

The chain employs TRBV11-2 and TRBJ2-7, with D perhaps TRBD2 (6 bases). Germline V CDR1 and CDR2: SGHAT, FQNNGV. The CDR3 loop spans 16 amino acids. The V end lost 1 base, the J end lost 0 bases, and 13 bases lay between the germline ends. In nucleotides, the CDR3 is TGTGCCAGCAGCTTAGGTACGCGGGGCCGCTCCTACGAGCAGTACTTC. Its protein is CASSLGTRGRSYEQYF.

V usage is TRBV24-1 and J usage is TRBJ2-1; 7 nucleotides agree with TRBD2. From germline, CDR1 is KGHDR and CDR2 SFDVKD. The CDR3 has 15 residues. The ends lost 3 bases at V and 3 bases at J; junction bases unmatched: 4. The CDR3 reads CATSDPGTNYNEQFF. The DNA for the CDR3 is TGTGCCACCAGTGATCCCGGGACTAACTACAATGAGCAGTTCTTC.